The 2 T cell receptor beta chains below were found in one sample sequenced in a study of T-cell reconstitution after alpha-beta-depleted transplantation in children. Unique molecular identifiers were used to barcode this TCRbeta library. Each CDR3 protein is one row after TCRdb ran MiXCR on the PCR reads. The sample lists 640,000 or so distinct CDR3 sequences, roughly 15% occurring once. Sample: PBMCs from the stem cell graft donor, taken from the stem cell graft. The receptors come from a human donor who donated a stem cell graft to a child with acute myeloid leukemia.

Comment on this clonotype: The DNA is left out, because the CDR3 cannot be placed on it with certainty; the CDR3 is given as TCRdb lists it. This rearrangement joins TRBV21-1 to TRBJ2-6; TRBD1, the D gene given by the table, was not confirmed from the DNA. TRBV21-1 constitutes a pseudogene. Including both end residues, the CDR3 is 15 amino acids long. The CDR3 loop reads CASSKVGAGANVLTF.

CDR3 sequence reads: CASRFHRVLYNEQFF. The DNA of the CDR3 is TGTGCCAGCAGATTTCACAGGGTACTCTACAATGAGCAGTTCTTC. The chain employs TRBV21-1 and TRBJ2-1; the tabulated D call, TRBD1, remains unverified against the DNA. TRBV21-1 is given as a pseudogene. The CDR3 is made up of 15 amino acids.